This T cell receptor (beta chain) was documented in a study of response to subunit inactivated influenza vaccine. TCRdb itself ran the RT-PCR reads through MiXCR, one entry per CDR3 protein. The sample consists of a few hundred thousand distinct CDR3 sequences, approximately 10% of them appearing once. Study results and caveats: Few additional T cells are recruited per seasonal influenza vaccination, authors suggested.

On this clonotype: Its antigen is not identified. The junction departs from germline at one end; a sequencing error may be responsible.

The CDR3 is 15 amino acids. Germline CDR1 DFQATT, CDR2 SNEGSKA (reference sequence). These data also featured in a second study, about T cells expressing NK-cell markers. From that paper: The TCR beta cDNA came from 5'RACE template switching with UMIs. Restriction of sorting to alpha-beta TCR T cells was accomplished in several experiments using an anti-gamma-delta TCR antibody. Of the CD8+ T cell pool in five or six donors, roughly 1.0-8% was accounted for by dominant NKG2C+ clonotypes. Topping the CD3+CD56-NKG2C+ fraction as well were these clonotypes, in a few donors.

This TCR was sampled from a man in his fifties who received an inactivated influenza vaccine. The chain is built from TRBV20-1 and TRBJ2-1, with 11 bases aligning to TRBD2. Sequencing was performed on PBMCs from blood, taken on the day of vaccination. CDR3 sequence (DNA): TGCAGTGCTAGAGGGGGTAGCGGGAGGGGTAATGAGAAGTTCTTC. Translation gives CSARGGSGRGNEKFF.